This passage covers 24 T cell receptor beta chains from one sample sequenced in a study of CD8+CD57+ T cells in acquired aplastic anemia. CDR3 and TCR beta VDJ profiling relied on a genomic DNA template. TCRdb used MiXCR to reprocess the reads, holding one entry per CDR3 protein. The sample yields 150,000 to 200,000 distinct CDR3 sequences, more than 45% seen once. Flow cytometry had shown expanded CD8+CD57+ cells in the patients chosen for sequencing. The sample comprised sorted CD4+, CD8+, or CD8+CD57+ T cells (not recorded which) from PBMCs. The receptors were sampled from a human donor with aplastic anemia.

This clonotype was seen at least ten times. This sequence joins TRBV20-1 and TRBJ1-1; TRBD1 matches 7 bases. Per germline, CDR1 DFQATT and CDR2 SNEGSKA (reference sequence). The CDR3 is 14 residues long. With 4 bases clipped from V and 1 base from J, the junction kept 6 bases outside the gene matches. The CDR3 DNA follows: TGCAGTGCTACCGGGACAGTCTGGAACACTGAAGCTTTCTTT. Amino acids: CSATGTVWNTEAFF.

This clonotype was seen at least ten times. The chain is built from TRBV5-4 and TRBJ2-1, with D perhaps given as TRBD1 or TRBD2 (5 bases each). The V end lost 3 bases, the J end lost 5 bases, and 15 bases lay between the germline ends. Germline assignment: CDR1 SGHNT and CDR2 YYREEE (reference sequence). The CDR3 extends over 15 amino acids. CDR3 nucleotide sequence: TGTGCCAGCAGCTCCCCCGGGACGCTTCACAATGAGCAGTTCTTC. It translates to CASSSPGTLHNEQFF.

The gene calls are TRBV7-2 and TRBJ2-7, with 7 bases that match TRBD1. Germline V gives CDR1 SGHTA, CDR2 FQGNSA. The trim removed 11 bases at V and 12 bases at J, leaving 16 bases unmatched. The CDR3 extends over 12 amino acids. CDR3 amino acids: CASAPGQGVPYF. The CDR3 DNA follows: TGTGCCTCGGCCCCCGGGCAGGGGGTTCCGTACTTC. Looking up the rest from reference TRBV7-2 and TRBJ2-7 gives the full variable domain: GAGVSQSPSNKVTEKGKDVELRCDPISGHTALYWYRQSLGQGLEFLIYFQGNSAPDKSGLPSDRFSAERTGGSVSTLTIQRTQQEDSAVYLCASAPGQGVPYFGPGTRLTVT.

The chain has TRBV5-1 and TRBJ2-3, with D possibly being TRBD1 (6 bases). Germline CDR1 SGHRS, CDR2 YFSETQ. The ends were cut back, 3 bases at V and 2 bases at J, with 16 bases in the middle. There are 16 residues in the CDR3. The CDR3 DNA follows: TGCGCCAGCAGCTCAGGGGCACCGCCGGCCACAGATACGCAGTATTTT. This codes for CASSSGAPPATDTQYF.

Many counts were recorded for this clonotype. The chain recombines TRBV19 with TRBJ2-4, with 10 bases fitting TRBD1. Unmatched junction bases numbered 9, after V lost 8 bases and J lost 5 bases. CDR3 length equals 15 residues. CDR1 and CDR2 (germline): LNHDA, SQIVND (reference sequence). The CDR3 nucleotides read TGTGCCAGTCAAAGCCCCGGGACAGGGGAAAACATTCAGTACTTC. Its protein is CASQSPGTGENIQYF.

Here the CDR3 DNA reads TGCAGTGCTAGAGTTCCAGGGAATTCACCCCTCCACTTT. Amino acids: CSARVPGNSPLHF. The chain recombines TRBV20-1 with TRBJ1-6; D might be TRBD1 (5 bases). This CDR3 has 13 residues. Germline CDR1 DFQATT, CDR2 SNEGSKA (reference sequence). With 1 base removed from V and 7 bases from J, the gap between germline ends came to 8 bases.

Note on this clonotype: A read error may be the cause here, since a much bigger clone is one base away. The CDR3 DNA follows: TGCGCCAGCAGCCAGGAATTAAACAAGTACGATGAGCAGTTCTTC. Translation gives CASSQELNKYDEQFF. The rearrangement uses TRBV5-1 and TRBJ2-1; D call uncertain. V gave up 4 bases and J gave up 8 bases, with 19 bases separating them. CDR1 and CDR2 from the germline V gene are SGHRS and YFSETQ. The CDR3 spans 15 residues.

This rearrangement joins TRBV20-1 to TRBJ2-3; 7 bases match TRBD2. This CDR3 has 11 amino acids. Trimming cost V 4 bases and J 7 bases; bases outside gene matches: 2. Germline values: CDR1 DFQATT, CDR2 SNEGSKA (reference sequence). CDR3 nucleotide sequence: TGCAGTGCTAAGAGCGGGAATACGCAGTATTTT. Its protein is CSAKSGNTQYF.

This clonotype was detected many times. V usage is TRBV9 and J usage is TRBJ2-7; 10 nucleotides line up with TRBD1. V trimming: 2 bases; J trimming: 4 bases; junction bases outside the gene matches: 9. Germline CDR1 reads SGDLS; CDR2 reads YYNGEE. This CDR3 contains 16 residues. CDR3 in DNA: TGTGCCAGCAGCGTCGGCCCAGGGGGACAGGGGTACGAGCAGTACTTC. As protein: CASSVGPGGQGYEQYF.

V and J are TRBV11-1 and TRBJ2-6, with D possibly called TRBD1 or TRBD2 (5 bases each). Germline V lookup: CDR1 SGHAT, CDR2 FQDESV (reference sequence). The CDR3 length is 16 residues. V was clipped by 3 bases and J by 0 bases, with 9 bases between them. CDR3 sequence: CASSFDGGSGANVLTF. In DNA form, the CDR3 reads TGTGCCAGCAGCTTTGATGGGGGCTCTGGGGCCAACGTCCTGACTTTC.

The rearrangement uses TRBV12-3 or TRBV12-4 and TRBJ1-1; D is undetermined. V shed 5 bases and J shed 4 bases, with 5 bases lying between them. This CDR3 has 11 residues. In DNA, the CDR3 is TGTGCCAGCAGTAGGGCCACTGAAGCTTTCTTT. It specifies CASSRATEAFF.

This clonotype was counted many times. This chain joins TRBV5-1 and TRBJ2-7; a weak D match, TRBD2 (6 bases). V was cut by 0 bases and J by 6 bases, with 13 bases left in between. Germline CDR1 reads SGHRS; CDR2 reads YFSETQ. There are 14 residues in the CDR3. The CDR3 DNA reads as TGCGCCAGCAGCTTGGTAGCCGGGGGTCGCGAGCAGTACTTC. It translates to CASSLVAGGREQYF.

This chain connects TRBV29-1 to TRBJ2-5, with D possibly being TRBD1 (7 bases). This CDR3 is 13 amino acids long. Germline values: CDR1 SQVTM, CDR2 ANQGSEA. Trimming pared 7 bases from V and 7 bases from J, leaving 19 bases between. The CDR3 DNA reads as TGCAGCGCGCTCGGGGGACAGACCACGACCCAGTACTTC. It codes for CSALGGQTTTQYF. Combining the CDR3 with reference TRBV29-1 and TRBJ2-5 gives the whole variable domain SAVISQKPSRDICQRGTSLTIQCQVDSQVTMMFWYRQQPGQSLTLIATANQGSEATYESGFVIDKFPISRPNLTFSTLTVSNMSPEDSSIYLCSALGGQTTTQYFGPGTRLLVL.

This clonotype was seen repeatedly, ten times or more. The chain is built from TRBV5-1 and TRBJ2-1; the D is unclear. Germline CDR1 reads SGHRS; CDR2 reads YFSETQ. The CDR3 covers 15 residues. V lost 0 bases, J lost 3 bases, and 10 bases lay in between. CDR3 in amino acids: CASSLDQKDYNEQFF. CDR3 coding DNA: TGCGCCAGCAGCTTGGACCAGAAGGACTACAATGAGCAGTTCTTC.

The chain combines TRBV15 with TRBJ2-7; D perhaps matches TRBD1 (5 bases). The CDR3 extends over 14 amino acids. Germline assignment: CDR1 LNHNV and CDR2 YYDKDF (reference sequence). The V end was cut by 0 bases, the J end by 1 base, with 7 bases between. The CDR3 coding sequence is TGTGCCACCAGCAGAGAAGGGGTATCCTACGAGCAGTACTTC. Translation gives CATSREGVSYEQYF. The complete variable domain, with remaining parts taken from reference TRBV15 and TRBJ2-7, reads DAMVIQNPRYQVTQFGKPVTLSCSQTLNHNVMYWYQQKSSQAPKLLFHYYDKDFNNEADTPDNFQSRRPNTSFCFLDIRSPGLGDTAMYLCATSREGVSYEQYFGPGTRLTVT.

The genes are TRBV20-1 and TRBJ2-1; D uncertain. Per germline, CDR1 DFQATT and CDR2 SNEGSKA (reference sequence). The CDR3 consists of 14 residues. Deletions cut 3 bases from V and 10 bases from J, with 19 bases between. In nucleotides, the CDR3 is TGCAGTGCTAGGAGCTGGGGAATGGGCAACGAGCAGTTCTTC. Encoded protein: CSARSWGMGNEQFF.

The genes are TRBV10-1 and TRBJ1-6; D is unresolved. The CDR3 is 12 residues long. The germline V and J ends were trimmed by 2 bases and 7 bases, with 3 bases remaining between them. The germline gives CDR1 WNHNN, CDR2 SYGVQD (reference sequence). The CDR3 region has the DNA TGCGCCAGCAGTGAGGGAAATTCACCCCTCCACTTT. This sequence encodes CASSEGNSPLHF.

This clonotype occurred once. This rearrangement joins TRBV7-9 to TRBJ1-1; a possible D gene is TRBD1 (6 bases). V lost 10 bases, J lost 6 bases, and 24 bases lay in between. The CDR3 contains 15 residues. Germline V gene lookup returns CDR1 SEHNR and CDR2 FQNEAQ (reference sequence). The CDR3 sequence is CATTPDTGKGAEAFF. The CDR3 DNA follows: TGTGCCACAACACCCGATACAGGGAAAGGTGCTGAAGCTTTCTTT.

Note on this clonotype: Being one base from a much bigger clone, this may be a read error. This rearrangement joins TRBV6-1 to TRBJ2-3; 8 bases map to TRBD2. The CDR3 consists of 16 residues. Germline CDR1 is MNHNS and CDR2 is SASEGT. The trim removed 8 bases at V and 0 bases at J, leaving 10 bases unmatched. CDR3 coding DNA: TGTGCCAGCGGTGTCGGGAGGGCGGTTAGCACAGATACGCAGTATTTT. Translation gives CASGVGRAVSTDTQYF.

The V and J genes are TRBV24-1 and TRBJ1-2, with TRBD1 identical over 7 bases. Losses at the gene ends were 4 bases for V and 4 bases for J; bases not matched to a gene: 5. CDR3 length equals 14 residues. CDR1 KGHDR and CDR2 SFDVKD come from the germline V gene. The CDR3 DNA is TGTGCCACCAGTGACAGGGGGACAGCCTATGGCTACACCTTC. Translated, it gives CATSDRGTAYGYTF.

Worth noting for this clonotype: Lacking the conserved final phenylalanine or tryptophan, this CDR3 likely reflects a read error. The rearrangement uses TRBV20-1 and TRBJ2-3; the D is unclear. The CDR3 runs 13 residues. Germline CDR1 is DFQATT and CDR2 is SNEGSKA (reference sequence). V lost 3 bases and J lost 7, with 14 bases in between. The CDR3 nucleotides are TGCAGTGCTAGGGCTGGACCTCTCAATACGCAGTATCTT. It is translated as CSARAGPLNTQYL.

The CDR3 is CASSSLGQGAIRAMYEQYF. CDR3 DNA: TGTGCCAGCAGCTCACTGGGACAGGGGGCAATACGGGCTATGTACGAGCAGTACTTC. The chain joins TRBV11-2 to TRBJ2-7; TRBD1 matches 12 bases. V lost 4 bases and J lost 4; bases outside the gene matches: 17. The length of the CDR3 is 19 residues. Germline V gene lookup returns CDR1 SGHAT and CDR2 FQNNGV.

This clonotype was recorded many times. The rearrangement uses TRBV10-3 and TRBJ1-2, with D possibly being TRBD1 (5 bases). Trimming took off 0 bases at V and 7 bases at J, with 12 bases between the two ends. Germline V gives CDR1 ENHRY, CDR2 SYGVKD. This CDR3 spans 14 amino acids. In DNA, the CDR3 is TGTGCCATCAGTGAGTCGCGGCAGGGTGCTGGCTACACCTTC. It specifies CAISESRQGAGYTF.

In this sample, this clonotype turned up once. The chain joins TRBV24-1 to TRBJ2-1, with a tentative D call TRBD2 (5 bases). The J call may be faulty, since TRBJ2-7 better matches the DNA end. The CDR3 spans 17 residues. Germline CDR1 KGHDR, CDR2 SFDVKD. The CDR3 DNA reads TGTGCCACCAGGCTTCGGATCGAAGCGGCGTGGCTTTACGAGCAGTACTTC. This sequence encodes CATRLRIEAAWLYEQYF.